This TCR beta chain was recovered during a study of cytomegalovirus exposure and HLA in healthy donors. Study outcomes and limitations: Reported performance of the classifier showed diagnosis of cytomegalovirus status with high specificity and sensitivity.

The donors were in the approximately 120-subject validation cohort; that cohort was separate from the approximately 700-subject first cohort. Germline V CDR1 and CDR2: MDHEN, SYDVKM. V was cut by 6 bases and J by 5 bases, with 16 bases left in between. CDR3 length: 14 residues. TCRdb's table, derived via immunoSEQ multiplex PCR, lists solely in-frame clones and lacks some. The sample consists of 150,000 to 200,000 clones, 84% of them appearing once. Turning to this clone: The antigen is unknown.

The sequencing input was PBMCs. The rearrangement joins TRBV28 to TRBJ1-2, with D maybe TRBD1 (6 bases). This TCR was sampled from a man younger than 35 in good health and CMV-seropositive. The CDR3 sequence is CASRYTDRFYGYTF. For the CDR3, the DNA is TGTGCCAGCAGATACACCGACAGGTTTTATGGCTACACCTTC.